What follows describes a single T cell receptor (beta chain). Donors in Cohort 3 who had recovered were those with two negative PCRs, healthcare professional clearance, or resolution of their symptoms. This record belongs to a study of blood T cell repertoires in COVID-19. Assay used: immunoSEQ multiplex PCR; TCRdb lists only in-frame clones, some missing. The data hold fewer than 450,000 clones, with more than 75% observed a single time. Material for sequencing was PBMCs or T cells enriched from blood (not recorded which). The receptor's source is a woman under 40 who had recovered from COVID-19.

Here the CDR3 DNA reads TGTGCCAGCAGGTCCGGGACAGTGTATAGCAATCAGCCCCAGCATTTT. It encodes CASRSGTVYSNQPQHF. The chain has TRBV2 and TRBJ1-5, with 7 bases identical to TRBD1. V shed 6 bases and J 0 bases; nucleotides not matched to a gene: 8. The CDR3 runs to 16 residues. The germline V gene encodes CDR1 SNHLY and CDR2 FYNNEI.